The clone carrying this T cell receptor beta chain was seen only a few times. Its target is not known. The data were obtained in a study of cytomegalovirus exposure and HLA in healthy donors. Turning to the study itself: An earlier analysis identified 100 million to 130 million unique TCR beta sequences in about 200 million T cells. Study observations and caveats: Excluded: some indistinguishable V segments such as TRBV6-2 and TRBV6-3. The likely explanation for a cluster of highly shared sequence variants was sequencing artifact. When analyzed later, the rates of TCR association showed variation by HLA locus, with DRB1 the most and HLA-C the fewest.

PCR primers comprised 60 Vbeta and 13 Jbeta primers. Assay: immunoSEQ multiplex PCR; the TCRdb copy retains only in-frame clones and omits some. The sample has about 68,000 clones, approximately 75% seen once. Deletions cut 1 base from V and 11 bases from J, with 11 bases between. This CDR3 spans 12 amino acids. The germline V gene encodes CDR1 SNHLY and CDR2 FYNNEI. The clonotype comes from a human donor in good health. J is TRBJ1-1 and V is TRBV2; D gene uncertain. Input material: PBMCs. CDR3 amino acids: CASSEDPMVAFF. The CDR3 DNA is TGTGCCAGCAGTGAAGACCCTATGGTTGCTTTCTTT. The whole variable domain, remainder taken from reference TRBV2 and TRBJ1-1, is EPEVTQTPSHQVTQMGQEVILRCVPISNHLYFYWYRQILGQKVEFLVSFYNNEISEKSEIFDDQFSVERPDGSNFTLKIRSTKLEDSAMYFCASSEDPMVAFFGQGTRLTVV.